Here is one TCR beta chain with its context. Per the study methods: Nucleated cell counts were estimated from reference gene primer amplification. Libraries were prepared by immunoSEQ multiplex PCR; TCRdb keeps only in-frame clonotypes and omits some of them. V and J calls and clone size come straight from that table; D and trimming were deduced from the DNA. Of under 80,000 clones listed, about 90% are singletons. Per the germline V gene, CDR1 is MNHEY and CDR2 is SVGEGT. The CDR3 has 20 residues. V lost 3 bases, J lost 3 bases, and 22 bases stayed unmatched. The data were obtained in a study of blood T cell repertoires in COVID-19. Study-wide context: Acute-phase and convalescent COVID-19 samples originated in the United States, Italy and Spain. T cells, B-cell-depleted T cells, or PBMCs provided the cDNA or gDNA that served as material.

The receptor was derived from a human donor in a cohort sampled during active COVID-19. This chain joins TRBV6-2 or TRBV6-3 and TRBJ1-2; 7 bases are a match to TRBD1. Sequenced: peripheral blood. CDR3 region: CASSYQREQFGTVGYYGYTF. In nucleotides, the CDR3 is TGTGCCAGCAGTTATCAAAGGGAACAGTTCGGGACAGTAGGATACTATGGCTACACCTTC.